This TCR beta chain is drawn from a study of vaccination and CD4 T cells after COVID-19. Overall study: Samples from a few convalescent patients were taken at day 14 and days 161 to 241 post-vaccination. Findings of the study overall: Rising from 21 to 38, the median of SARS-CoV-2-reactive clonotypes did not change significantly.

As to this clonotype: Its target is unknown.

MiXCR, run by TCRdb on the PCR reads, gives a single entry per CDR3 protein. The table records about 40,000 distinct CDR3 sequences, 36% of them present only once. This CDR3 spans 14 amino acids. The V and J ends lost 0 bases and 8 bases respectively, with 11 bases between them. The germline V gene encodes CDR1 MGHRA and CDR2 YSYEKL. As for time point: late sampling 161 to 241 days after vaccination in three convalescent patients. The source is a human donor who had recovered from COVID-19. The sequences come from CD4+ T cells from blood, collected about 7 months after SARS-CoV-2 vaccination. This chain uses TRBV4-1 with TRBJ1-3, with D unclear. Here the CDR3 reads CASSQDPQTYTIYF. CDR3 DNA: TGCGCCAGCAGCCAAGATCCCCAAACGTACACCATATATTTT.